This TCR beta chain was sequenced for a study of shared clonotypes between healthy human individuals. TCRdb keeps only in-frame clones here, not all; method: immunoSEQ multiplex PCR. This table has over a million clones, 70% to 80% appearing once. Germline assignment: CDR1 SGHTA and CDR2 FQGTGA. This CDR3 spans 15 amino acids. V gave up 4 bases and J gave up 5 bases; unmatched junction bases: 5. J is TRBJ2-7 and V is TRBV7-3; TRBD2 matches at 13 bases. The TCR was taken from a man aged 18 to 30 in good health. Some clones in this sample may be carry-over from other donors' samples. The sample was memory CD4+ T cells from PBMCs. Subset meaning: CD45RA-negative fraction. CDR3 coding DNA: TGTGCCAGCAGCTACGGACTAGCGGGAGTAAACGAGCAGTACTTC. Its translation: CASSYGLAGVNEQYF.